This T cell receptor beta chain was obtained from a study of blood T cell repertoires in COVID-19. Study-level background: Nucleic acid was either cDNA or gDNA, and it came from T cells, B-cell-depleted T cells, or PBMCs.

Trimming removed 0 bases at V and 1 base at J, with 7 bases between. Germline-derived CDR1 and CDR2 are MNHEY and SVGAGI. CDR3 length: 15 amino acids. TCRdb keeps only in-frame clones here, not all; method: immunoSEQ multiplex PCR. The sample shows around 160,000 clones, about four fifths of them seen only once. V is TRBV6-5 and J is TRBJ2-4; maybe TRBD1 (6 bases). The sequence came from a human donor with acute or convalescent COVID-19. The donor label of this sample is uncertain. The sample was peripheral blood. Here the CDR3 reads CASSYSDRAKNIQYF. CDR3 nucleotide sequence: TGTGCCAGCAGTTACTCAGACAGGGCCAAAAACATTCAGTACTTC.